This T cell receptor beta chain was recovered during a study of CD8+CD57+ T cells in acquired aplastic anemia. Study conclusions and caveats: About 28 sequences, all CD8+ CDR3, were shared between patients and controls.

Genomic DNA provided the template from which TCR beta VDJ and CDR3 profiles were obtained. Each CDR3 protein gets one entry after TCRdb re-called the reads with MiXCR. The sample includes about 240,000 distinct CDR3 sequences, 47% of them seen just once. Worth noting for this clonotype: Its antigen is undetermined.

The germline V gene has CDR1 SGDLS and CDR2 YYNGEE. V was trimmed by 4 bases and J by 9 bases, leaving 11 bases between them. The CDR3 extends over 13 amino acids. All sequencing subjects had displayed CD8+CD57+ cell expansion on flow cytometry. Severe acquired aplastic anemia was present in every patient. The material sequenced was sorted CD4+, CD8+, or CD8+CD57+ T cells (not recorded which) from PBMCs. The chain employs TRBV9 and TRBJ1-6; TRBD1 is a possible D gene (5 bases). The sequence was obtained from a human donor with aplastic anemia. CDR3 protein: CASSPAGSSPLHF. CDR3 in DNA: TGTGCCAGCAGCCCTGCAGGGTCTTCACCCCTCCACTTT.